The next 14 T cell receptor beta chains were all read from a single sample in a study of metastatic and nonmetastatic thyroid tumors. No treatment of any kind had been given to any patient before thyroid surgery. TCRdb called clones again from the PCR reads with MiXCR. The sample lists 26,000 or so clones, around 17% seen once, with about 6% in the top ten. The specimen was blood. The receptor source for this set is a male donor with papillary thyroid cancer or a benign thyroid nodule (not recorded which). Some clones in this sample may be carry-over from other donors' samples.

This clone ranks as medium-sized. The genes are TRBV27 and TRBJ2-7, with 13 bases identical to TRBD2. From germline, CDR1 is MNHEY and CDR2 SMNVEV (reference sequence). CDR3 size: 17 residues. V lost 1 base, J lost 5 bases, and 8 bases stayed unmatched. This CDR3 is CASSLYPGLAGVNEQYF. As DNA, the CDR3 is TGTGCCAGCAGTTTATACCCTGGACTAGCGGGAGTGAACGAGCAGTACTTC.

This clone was detected ten times or more. This clone may be a read error of a much larger clone one base away. The chain joins TRBV7-3 to TRBJ2-7, with D possibly matching TRBD1 (6 bases). The CDR3 extends over 12 amino acids. Per germline, CDR1 SGHTA and CDR2 FQGTGA. V was pared by 4 bases and J by 6 bases, with 10 bases between. The CDR3 DNA is TGTGCCAGCAGCTCGGCAGGGGCCGAGCAGTACTTC. It specifies CASSSAGAEQYF.

The chain carries TRBV6-5 and TRBJ1-1; D is unclear. Germline assignment: CDR1 MNHEY and CDR2 SVGAGI. V was clipped by 0 bases and J by 4 bases, with 12 bases between them. The CDR3 runs 15 residues. The CDR3 region has the DNA TGTGCCAGCAGTTACTCGTTGCGGGTTGGCACTGAAGCTTTCTTT. Translated, it gives CASSYSLRVGTEAFF.

This clone was recorded many times. The J gene is TRBJ2-7, the V gene TRBV5-1; D remains ambiguous. This CDR3 has 12 residues. From germline, CDR1 is SGHRS and CDR2 YFSETQ. V dropped 5 bases and J dropped 6 bases, with 12 bases sitting between them. CDR3 sequence: CASRKDWAEQYF. CDR3 DNA sequence: TGCGCCAGCAGGAAAGACTGGGCCGAGCAGTACTTC.

Judged by abundance, this clone is medium-sized. The CDR3: CASSSRFTQNTEAFF. The CDR3 DNA follows: TGTGCCAGCAGCTCAAGATTTACACAGAACACTGAAGCTTTCTTT. This chain uses TRBV28 with TRBJ1-1; D remains unclear. V was trimmed by 6 bases and J by 1 base, leaving 15 bases between them. This CDR3 is built from 15 residues. In germline, CDR1 is MDHEN, CDR2 SYDVKM.

Regarding this clone: Because it lacks the conserved phenylalanine or tryptophan at the end, this CDR3 is likely a read error. No DNA is shown, since the ends of the CDR3 on it are uncertain; the CDR3 is the one TCRdb lists. The chain joins TRBV5-4 to TRBJ2-3. The germline gives CDR1 SGHNT, CDR2 YYREEE (reference sequence). The CDR3 has 14 amino acids, counting both end residues. The CDR3 reads CASSLHLQTDTQCL.

For this clone: At one boundary the junction diverges from the germline segment, which might be a read error. The chain recombines TRBV6-4 with TRBJ2-6; D uncertain. The CDR3 length is 16 residues. Germline values: CDR1 MRHNA, CDR2 SNTAGT. CDR3 sequence: CASTPDVSSGSNVLTF. The CDR3 bases are TGTGCCAGCACCCCAGACGTTAGCTCTGGGTCCAACGTCCTTACTTTC.

Ten or more counts support this clone. The chain uses TRBV28 and TRBJ2-1; tentative D call: TRBD1 (9 bases). V was trimmed by 5 bases and J by 5 bases, leaving 22 bases between them. The CDR3 contains 17 residues. Germline assignment: CDR1 MDHEN and CDR2 SYDVKM. The CDR3 loop reads CASSGVTGGTRNNEQFF. The CDR3 nucleotides read TGTGCCAGCAGTGGGGTGACAGGGGGGACTAGGAACAATGAGCAGTTCTTC.

This clone was detected ten times or more. J is TRBJ2-7 and V is TRBV20-1; 10 bases match TRBD1. Per the germline V gene, CDR1 is DFQATT and CDR2 is SNEGSKA (reference sequence). This CDR3 has 14 amino acids. Trimming removed 6 bases from V and 4 bases from J; junction bases left unmatched: 9. The chain's CDR3 is CSADGTGDRYEQYF. CDR3 nucleotide sequence: TGCAGTGCAGACGGGACAGGGGATCGGTACGAGCAGTACTTC.

In its sample, this clone was seen a few times. The V and J genes are TRBV5-1 and TRBJ2-3; the D gene could be TRBD1 or TRBD2 (5 bases each). The CDR3 has 16 amino acids. V lost 1 base and J lost 6, with 18 bases in between. Germline V lookup: CDR1 SGHRS, CDR2 YFSETQ. The CDR3: CASSLLGTPVSDTQYF. CDR3 DNA sequence: TGCGCCAGCAGCTTGTTGGGGACCCCGGTCAGCGATACGCAGTATTTT.

The sample holds many counts of this clone. The genes are TRBV7-2 and TRBJ2-1, with a tentative D call TRBD1 (5 bases). CDR3 length: 13 amino acids. Deletions cut 5 bases from V and 10 bases from J, with 15 bases between. The germline CDR1 and CDR2 sequences are SGHTA and FQGNSA. The CDR3 nucleotides read TGTGCCAGCAGCCTCCCTTCAAGGGGAGAGCAGTTCTTC. Its protein product is CASSLPSRGEQFF.

By share of the sample, this clone is medium-sized. This chain joins TRBV6-1 and TRBJ1-2; maybe TRBD1 (5 bases). Germline CDR1 and CDR2: MNHNS and SASEGT. The V end was cut by 6 bases, the J end by 7 bases, with 9 bases between. The CDR3 totals 11 residues. CDR3 DNA: TGTGCCAGCAGGGCAGGGTTTGGCTACACCTTC. It specifies CASRAGFGYTF.

This clone was seen many times. This rearrangement joins TRBV29-1 to TRBJ1-2; weak D call: TRBD1 (5 bases). Germline V gene lookup returns CDR1 SQVTM and CDR2 ANQGSEA. V gave up 4 bases and J gave up 3 bases, with 15 bases separating them. This CDR3 contains 14 residues. The CDR3 region has the DNA TGCAGCGTTGGGTCGGAGGGGCTGGACTATGGCTACACCTTC. Translating gives CSVGSEGLDYGYTF. Looking up the rest from reference TRBV29-1 and TRBJ1-2 gives the full variable domain: SAVISQKPSRDICQRGTSLTIQCQVDSQVTMMFWYRQQPGQSLTLIATANQGSEATYESGFVIDKFPISRPNLTFSTLTVSNMSPEDSSIYLCSVGSEGLDYGYTFGSGTRLTVV.

This clone was observed at least ten times. One junction end disagrees with the germline gene, perhaps due to a read error. The chain links TRBV20-1 to TRBJ2-7, with 9 positions matching TRBD1. The CDR3 spans 12 residues. Germline V gene lookup returns CDR1 DFQATT and CDR2 SNEGSKA (reference sequence). This CDR3 is CGITGGPYEQYF. The CDR3 nucleotides are TGTGGGATCACAGGGGGCCCCTACGAGCAGTACTTC.